The present entry profiles one T cell receptor (beta chain) with its context. Its antigen remains unidentified. After removal of 1 base from V and 3 bases from J, the junction contained 10 bases not matched to a gene. The germline V gene has CDR1 SGHAT and CDR2 FQNNGV. The length of the CDR3 is 18 residues. The study ran its PCR with 60 Vbeta and 13 Jbeta primers. TCRdb's table, derived via immunoSEQ multiplex PCR, lists solely in-frame clones and lacks some. Here the sample spans about 90,000 clones, approximately 65% being singletons. The data derive from a study of cytomegalovirus exposure and HLA in healthy donors. Study findings and constraints: The study reported that TCR beta sequences accurately predicted HLA-A and HLA-B alleles in most subjects.

Sequencing was done on a sample of PBMCs. This TCR was sampled from a man aged 30 to 39 in good health and CMV-seronegative. The chain recombines TRBV11-2 with TRBJ2-2, with TRBD2 identical over 8 bases. The CDR3 DNA is TGTGCCAGCAGCTTAGGGGGCGGTAGCGGGATCGACACCGGGGAGCTGTTTTTT. Residues: CASSLGGGSGIDTGELFF.